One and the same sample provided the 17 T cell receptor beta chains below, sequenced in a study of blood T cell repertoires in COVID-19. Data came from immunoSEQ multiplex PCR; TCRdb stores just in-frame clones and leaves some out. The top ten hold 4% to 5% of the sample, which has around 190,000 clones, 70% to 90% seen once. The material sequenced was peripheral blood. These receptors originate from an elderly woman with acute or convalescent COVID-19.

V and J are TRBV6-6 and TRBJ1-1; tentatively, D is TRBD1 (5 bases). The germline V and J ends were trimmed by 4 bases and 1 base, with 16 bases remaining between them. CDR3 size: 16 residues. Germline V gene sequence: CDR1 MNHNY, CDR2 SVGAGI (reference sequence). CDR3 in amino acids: CASSWGGGDRNTEAFF. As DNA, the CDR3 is TGTGCCAGCAGTTGGGGGGGAGGAGATAGGAACACTGAAGCTTTCTTT.

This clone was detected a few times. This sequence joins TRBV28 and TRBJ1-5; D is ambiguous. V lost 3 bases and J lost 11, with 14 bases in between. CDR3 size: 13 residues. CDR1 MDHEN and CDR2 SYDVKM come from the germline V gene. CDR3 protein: CASSFQKPAAQHF. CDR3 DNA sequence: TGTGCCAGCAGTTTCCAAAAACCGGCGGCCCAGCATTTT.

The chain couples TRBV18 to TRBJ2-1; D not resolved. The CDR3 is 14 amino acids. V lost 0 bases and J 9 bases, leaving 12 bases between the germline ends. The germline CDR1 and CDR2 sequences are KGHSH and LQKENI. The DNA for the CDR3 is TGTGCCAGCTCACCACCGAGCCCCCCCATTGAGCAGTTCTTC. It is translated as CASSPPSPPIEQFF.

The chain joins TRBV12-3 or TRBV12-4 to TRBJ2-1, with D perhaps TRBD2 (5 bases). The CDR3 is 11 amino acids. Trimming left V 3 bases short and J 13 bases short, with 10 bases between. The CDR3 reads CASSFRGSQFF. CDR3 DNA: TGTGCCAGCAGTTTTAGAGGGAGTCAGTTCTTC.

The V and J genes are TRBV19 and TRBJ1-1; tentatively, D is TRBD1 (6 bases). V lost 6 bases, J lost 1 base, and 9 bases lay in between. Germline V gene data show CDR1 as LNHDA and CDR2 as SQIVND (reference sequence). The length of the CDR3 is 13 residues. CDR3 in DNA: TGTGCCAGTAGCACGACAGGGAACACTGAAGCTTTCTTT. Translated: CASSTTGNTEAFF.

CDR3 residues: CATSEDNTGELFF. The CDR3 nucleotides are TGTGCCACCAGTGAAGACAATACCGGGGAGCTGTTTTTT. The chain recombines TRBV24-1 with TRBJ2-2; unclear D gene. This CDR3 is built from 13 residues. With 4 bases removed from V and 5 bases from J, the gap between germline ends came to 7 bases. Germline CDR1 and CDR2: KGHDR and SFDVKD.

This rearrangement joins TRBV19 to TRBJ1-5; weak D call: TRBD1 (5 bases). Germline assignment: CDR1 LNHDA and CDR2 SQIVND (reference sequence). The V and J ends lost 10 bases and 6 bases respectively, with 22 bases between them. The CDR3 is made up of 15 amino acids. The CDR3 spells CATTPPGIFGQPQHF. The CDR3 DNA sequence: TGTGCCACAACCCCCCCAGGGATCTTTGGTCAGCCCCAGCATTTT.

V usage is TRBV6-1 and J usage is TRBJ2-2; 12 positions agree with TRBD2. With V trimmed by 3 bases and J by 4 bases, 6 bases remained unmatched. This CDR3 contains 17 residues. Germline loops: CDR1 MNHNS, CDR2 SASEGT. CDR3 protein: CASSDLAGGPGTGELFF. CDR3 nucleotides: TGTGCCAGCAGTGATCTAGCGGGAGGGCCAGGCACCGGGGAGCTGTTTTTT.

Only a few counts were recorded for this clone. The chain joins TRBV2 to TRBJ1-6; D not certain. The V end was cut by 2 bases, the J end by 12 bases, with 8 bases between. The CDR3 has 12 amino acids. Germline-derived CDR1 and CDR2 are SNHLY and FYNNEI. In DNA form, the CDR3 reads TGTGCCAGCAGTGAACAACATCGACCCCTCCACTTT. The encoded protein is CASSEQHRPLHF.

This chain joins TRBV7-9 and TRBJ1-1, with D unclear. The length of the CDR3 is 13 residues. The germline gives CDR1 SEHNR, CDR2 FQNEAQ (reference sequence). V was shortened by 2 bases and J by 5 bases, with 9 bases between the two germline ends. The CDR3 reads CASSLSPVTEAFF. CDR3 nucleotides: TGTGCCAGCAGCTTATCCCCGGTAACTGAAGCTTTCTTT.

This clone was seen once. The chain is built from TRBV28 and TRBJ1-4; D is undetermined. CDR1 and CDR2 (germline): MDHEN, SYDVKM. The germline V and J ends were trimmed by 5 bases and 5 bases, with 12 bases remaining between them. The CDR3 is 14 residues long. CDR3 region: CASSTRTGNEKLFF. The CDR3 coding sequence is TGTGCCAGCAGTACCCGGACGGGAAATGAAAAACTGTTTTTT.

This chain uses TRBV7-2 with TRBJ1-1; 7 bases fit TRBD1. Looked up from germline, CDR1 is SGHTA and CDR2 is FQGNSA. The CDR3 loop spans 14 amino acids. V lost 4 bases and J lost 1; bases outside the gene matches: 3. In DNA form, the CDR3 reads TGTGCCAGCAGCTCTCGGACAGGGAACACTGAAGCTTTCTTT. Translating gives CASSSRTGNTEAFF.

The chain's CDR3 is CATSRDRGVEKLFF. The CDR3 DNA reads as TGTGCCACCAGCAGAGACAGGGGTGTGGAAAAACTGTTTTTT. The V gene is TRBV15, the J gene TRBJ1-4; D may be TRBD1 (6 bases). Trimming pared 0 bases from V and 8 bases from J, leaving 10 bases between. The CDR3 length is 14 residues. Germline CDR1 reads LNHNV; CDR2 reads YYDKDF (reference sequence). Full variable domain (missing parts from reference TRBV15 and TRBJ1-4): DAMVIQNPRYQVTQFGKPVTLSCSQTLNHNVMYWYQQKSSQAPKLLFHYYDKDFNNEADTPDNFQSRRPNTSFCFLDIRSPGLGDTAMYLCATSRDRGVEKLFFGSGTQLSVL.

The DNA for the CDR3 is TGTGCCAGCAGCGGGGGACAGGGGGCTTTGGAGACCCAGTACTTC. Translation gives CASSGGQGALETQYF. The chain employs TRBV13 and TRBJ2-5; 12 bases fit TRBD1. V gave up 5 bases and J gave up 5 bases; unmatched junction bases: 6. Germline V gives CDR1 PRHDT, CDR2 FYEKMQ (reference sequence). This CDR3 has 15 residues.

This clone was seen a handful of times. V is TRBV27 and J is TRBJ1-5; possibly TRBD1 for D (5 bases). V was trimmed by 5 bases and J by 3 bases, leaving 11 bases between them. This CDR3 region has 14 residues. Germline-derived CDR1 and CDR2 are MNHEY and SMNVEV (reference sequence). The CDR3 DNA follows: TGTGCCAGCAGTCCCGGGGGTGTCAATCAGCCCCAGCATTTT. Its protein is CASSPGGVNQPQHF.

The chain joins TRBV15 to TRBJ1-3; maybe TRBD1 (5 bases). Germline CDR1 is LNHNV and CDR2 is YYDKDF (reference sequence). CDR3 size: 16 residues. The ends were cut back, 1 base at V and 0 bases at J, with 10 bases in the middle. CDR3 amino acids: CATSRGDSTSGNTIYF. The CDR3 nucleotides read TGTGCCACCAGCAGAGGAGACAGTACCTCTGGAAACACCATATATTTT.

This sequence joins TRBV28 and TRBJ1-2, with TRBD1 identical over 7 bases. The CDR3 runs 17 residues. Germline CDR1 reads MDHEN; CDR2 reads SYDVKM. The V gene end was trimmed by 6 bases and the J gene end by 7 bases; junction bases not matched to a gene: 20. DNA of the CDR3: TGTGCCAGCAGAACGAGAACAGCCGGGACAGCGTTTTTTGGCTACACCTTC. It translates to CASRTRTAGTAFFGYTF.